The source of this TCR beta chain is a study of early T cells in non-severe SARS-CoV-2 infection. The overall study: Unsorted whole-blood RNA was sequenced in bulk, leaving chains unpaired.

CDR1 and CDR2 from the germline V gene are DFQATT and SNEGSKA (reference sequence). This CDR3 region has 14 residues. Trimming at V came to 6 bases and at J to 6 bases, leaving 13 bases not matched to a gene. Researchers attached unique molecular identifiers to individual cDNA molecules. TCRdb passed the 5' RACE reads through MiXCR, listing each CDR3 protein once. In the table there are about 79,000 distinct CDR3 sequences, over 10% of which are singletons. This clonotype was seen many times. The target antigen is unknown. Study conclusions and caveats: Comparison of clonotypes with VDJdb favored anti-spike CD8 responses while missing private and CD4 specificities.

Input material: whole blood. The chain has TRBV20-1 and TRBJ2-7; 8 nucleotides line up with TRBD1. This clonotype was sampled from an adult who was a healthcare worker with PCR-confirmed SARS-CoV-2 infection or an uninfected control (not recorded which). CDR3 DNA: TGCAGTGCGTACAGCGGACAGGGAATAGGCGAGCAGTACTTC. Its protein product is CSAYSGQGIGEQYF.